The rows below give T cell receptor beta chains drawn from one sample of a study of CD8 T cells in Susac syndrome. TCRdb analysed the immunoSEQ multiplex PCR reads with MiXCR anew, one entry per CDR3 protein. This sample has about 90,000 distinct CDR3 sequences, with 95% to 96% found just once. Sequencing was performed on CD8+ T cells from PBMCs. All receptors derive from a human donor with Susac syndrome. CDR3s include the opening cysteine and the closing phenylalanine or tryptophan. Each record gives: J gene, D gene, clone size, V gene, CDR3 protein, CDR3 DNA. The D gene is left open where the match is weak. Clone size appears in some rows only: once, few, many, or a class for an expanded clone.

>TRBJ1-1|.|.|TRBV6-2/TRBV6-3
CASSYSGHLNTEAFF
TGTGCCAGCAGTTACTCGGGACACCTGAACACTGAAGCTTTCTTT
>TRBJ2-3|TRBD2|.|TRBV19
CASMTSARDTQYF
TGTGCCAGTATGACTAGCGCGAGAGATACGCAGTATTTT
>TRBJ1-1|.|.|TRBV9
CASSTRQVNTEAFF
TGTGCCAGCAGCACTCGACAGGTTAACACTGAAGCTTTCTTT
>TRBJ2-2|.|.|TRBV9
CASSPAAGGPNTGELFF
TGTGCCAGCAGCCCAGCCGCCGGGGGCCCGAACACCGGGGAGCTGTTTTTT
>TRBJ2-7|.|.|TRBV20-1
CSARDRRGLPYEQYF
TGCAGTGCTAGGGACCGCAGGGGTTTACCCTACGAGCAGTACTTC
>TRBJ2-7|.|.|TRBV25-1
CASSNRAYEQYF
TGTGCCAGCAGTAACAGGGCCTACGAGCAGTACTTC
>TRBJ2-2|.|.|TRBV7-9
CASSVLGELFF
TGTGCCAGCAGCGTCCTTGGGGAGCTGTTTTTT
>TRBJ1-3|.|.|TRBV6-5
CASTTLVRSGNTIYF
TGTGCCAGCACCACCTTGGTTAGGTCTGGAAACACCATATATTTT
>TRBJ1-1|TRBD1|.|TRBV7-3
CASSPPGTGNTEAFF
TGTGCCAGCAGCCCCCCCGGGACAGGGAATACTGAAGCTTTCTTT
>TRBJ2-3|TRBD2|.|TRBV11-2
CASSPKSLAGDIRTARQYF
TGTGCCAGCAGCCCGAAGTCGCTAGCGGGGGACATACGAACGGCGCGGCAGTATTTT
>TRBJ2-7|.|few|TRBV12-3/TRBV12-4
CASSGDSYEQYF
TGTGCCAGCAGTGGAGATTCCTACGAGCAGTACTTC
>TRBJ1-2|.|.|TRBV20-1
CSARDLQGRGYTF
TGCAGTGCTAGAGATCTACAGGGACGTGGCTACACCTTC
>TRBJ2-7|.|.|TRBV20-1
CSASSTQYEQYF
TGCAGTGCTAGCTCTACCCAATACGAGCAGTACTTC
>TRBJ1-6|TRBD1|.|TRBV5-1
CASSVQGRSPNSPLHF
TGCGCCAGCAGCGTACAGGGGAGGTCTCCGAATTCACCCCTCCACTTT
>TRBJ2-2|.|.|TRBV29-1
CSVEGGRENTGELFF
TGCAGCGTTGAAGGGGGACGGGAGAACACCGGGGAGCTGTTTTTT
>TRBJ2-5|TRBD2|.|TRBV20-1
CSAPLRGAGETQYF
TGCAGTGCCCCCCTGCGGGGGGCCGGAGAGACCCAGTACTTC
>TRBJ2-1|TRBD2|.|TRBV9
CASSAMGAGGRNEQFF
TGTGCCAGCAGTGCCATGGGAGCGGGGGGCCGTAATGAGCAGTTCTTC